The present TCR beta chain was sequenced within a study of CD8+ T cells in alopecia areata. Study background: The SALT score measured affected scalp surface percentage in treated patients. Broader study findings: Persistence of many expanded lesional clones was seen in scalp and blood during tofacitinib. Sharing of TCR sequences between patients (possibly for HLA-related reasons) was less clear than in mice.

V lost 0 bases and J 1 base, leaving 12 bases between the germline ends. CDR3 size: 16 residues. Germline CDR1 reads SGHTA; CDR2 reads FQGTGA. With regard to this clone: What it binds is not known.

The sequencing template was cDNA reverse transcribed from extracted RNA. Here immunoSEQ multiplex PCR was the method, and the copy in TCRdb shows in-frame clones only, minus some. The sample holds some 58,000 clones, under 60% seen once. Treatment specified: oral pan-JAK inhibitor, 5-10 mg twice daily. Sorting separated CD4+ and CD8+ T cells out of PBMCs. The chain joins TRBV7-3 to TRBJ1-1; D not certain. The specimen comprised CD8+ T cells sorted from blood, sampled around week 37, from a patient treated with tofacitinib. The TCR originated in a human donor with alopecia areata. CDR3 protein: CASSLTGVPGNTEAFF. For the CDR3, the DNA is TGTGCCAGCAGCTTAACTGGGGTTCCGGGGAACACTGAAGCTTTCTTT.